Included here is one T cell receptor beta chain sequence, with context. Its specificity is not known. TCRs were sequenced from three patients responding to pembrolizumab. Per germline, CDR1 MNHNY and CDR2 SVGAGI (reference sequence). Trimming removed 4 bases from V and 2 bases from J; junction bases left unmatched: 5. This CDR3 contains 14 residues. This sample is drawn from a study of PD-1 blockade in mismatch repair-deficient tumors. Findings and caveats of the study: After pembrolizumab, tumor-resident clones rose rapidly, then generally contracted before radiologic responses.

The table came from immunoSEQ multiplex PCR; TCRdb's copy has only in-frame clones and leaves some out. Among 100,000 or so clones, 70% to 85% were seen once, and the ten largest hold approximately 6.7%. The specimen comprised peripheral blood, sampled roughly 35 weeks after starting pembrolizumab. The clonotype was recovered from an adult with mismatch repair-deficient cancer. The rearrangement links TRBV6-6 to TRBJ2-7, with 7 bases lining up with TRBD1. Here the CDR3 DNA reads TGTGCCAGCAGTTTCGGAGACAGGGCCTACGAGCAGTACTTC. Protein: CASSFGDRAYEQYF.